Below, 24 T cell receptor beta chains from the same sample are listed, as sequenced in a study of T cell changes during pregnancy in multiple sclerosis. Clones were read by immunoSEQ multiplex PCR, and TCRdb kept only the in-frame ones, dropping some. The sample holds tens of thousands of clones, roughly 89% seen once. The sample was peripheral blood, taken in the second trimester of pregnancy. All receptors derive from a female donor with multiple sclerosis, enrolled in a pregnancy study.

The rearrangement joins TRBV28 to TRBJ2-7; TRBD1 might be the D (5 bases). Germline CDR1 MDHEN, CDR2 SYDVKM. The CDR3 loop spans 15 amino acids. V lost 1 base, J lost 2 bases, and 12 bases lay in between. The chain's CDR3 is CASSLSIQGTYEQYF. CDR3 sequence (DNA): TGTGCCAGCAGTTTATCGATCCAGGGTACCTACGAGCAGTACTTC.

The chain uses TRBV1 and TRBJ2-7; the tabulated D call, TRBD2, remains unverified against the DNA. TRBV1 constitutes a pseudogene. This CDR3 spans 17 amino acids. CDR3 nucleotide sequence: TGCACCAGCAGCCAAGGGACTAGCGGGGGGGGGAGTTACGAGCAGTACTTC. Translated: CTSSQGTSGGGSYEQYF.

V gene TRBV15 combines with J gene TRBJ1-4, with 9 bases lining up with TRBD1. V shed 4 bases, J shed 10 bases, and the junction held 16 bases outside the gene matches. CDR1 and CDR2 from the germline V gene are LNHNV and YYDKDF (reference sequence). The CDR3 consists of 17 residues. This chain's CDR3 is CATSTRFRDREEGKLFF. In DNA, the CDR3 is TGTGCCACCAGCACCCGATTCCGGGACAGGGAAGAGGGAAAACTGTTTTTT.

J is TRBJ2-1 and V is TRBV6-5; D is perhaps TRBD1 (6 bases). The CDR3 has 16 residues. Deletions cut 0 bases from V and 0 bases from J, with 9 bases between. CDR1 MNHEY and CDR2 SVGAGI come from the germline V gene. DNA of the CDR3: TGTGCCAGCAGTTACTCGGACAGAAGCTCCTACAATGAGCAGTTCTTC. Translation: CASSYSDRSSYNEQFF.

The gene calls are TRBV28 and TRBJ2-6; the D gene is possibly TRBD1 (5 bases). V was pared by 5 bases and J by 0 bases, with 5 bases between. CDR1 MDHEN and CDR2 SYDVKM come from the germline V gene. The length of the CDR3 is 14 residues. The CDR3 here is CASSRGSGANVLTF. In DNA, the CDR3 is TGTGCCAGCAGTAGGGGCTCTGGGGCCAACGTCCTGACTTTC.

V is TRBV6-6 and J is TRBJ1-2; D perhaps matches TRBD1 (6 bases). This CDR3 has 14 amino acids. Germline CDR1 is MNHNY and CDR2 is SVGAGI (reference sequence). The V end was cut by 6 bases, the J end by 0 bases, with 11 bases between. The chain's CDR3 is CASRDSKTNYGYTF. For the CDR3, the DNA is TGTGCCAGCAGGGACAGCAAAACTAACTATGGCTACACCTTC.

The V gene is TRBV14, the J gene TRBJ2-7; D call uncertain. CDR1 is SGHDN and CDR2 is FVKESK in the germline V gene. The CDR3 runs 14 residues. V lost 1 base to trimming and J lost 4 bases, with 11 bases between them. The CDR3 loop reads CASSQANRVYEQYF. The CDR3, as DNA: TGTGCCAGCAGCCAAGCAAATAGAGTTTACGAGCAGTACTTC.

J is TRBJ2-7 and V is TRBV27; 7 bases align to TRBD1. The CDR3 totals 15 residues. J was trimmed by 3 bases and V by 3 bases; bases with no gene match: 8. CDR1 and CDR2 from the germline V gene are MNHEY and SMNVEV (reference sequence). For the CDR3, the DNA is TGTGCCAGCAGTTTCTCCGACAGGGTGGGCTACGAGCAGTACTTC. Its protein is CASSFSDRVGYEQYF.

CDR3: CASSFGGSTDTQYF. The CDR3 nucleotides are TGTGCCAGCAGCTTTGGGGGGAGCACAGATACGCAGTATTTT. The chain joins TRBV7-2 to TRBJ2-3, with D tentatively TRBD2 (6 bases). The V gene lost 3 bases and the J gene lost 0 bases, with 7 bases spanning the gap. Germline loops: CDR1 SGHTA, CDR2 FQGNSA. CDR3 length equals 14 residues.

V and J are TRBV10-3 and TRBJ1-2, with 9 bases matching TRBD1. The germline gives CDR1 ENHRY, CDR2 SYGVKD. The CDR3 loop spans 12 amino acids. J gave up 7 bases and V 10 bases, and 7 bases lay outside the gene matches. CDR3 nucleotides: TGTGCCACCGAACAGGGGGCGGGTGGCTACACCTTC. This translates into CATEQGAGGYTF.

V is TRBV7-9 and J is TRBJ1-6; D is unresolved. The V and J ends lost 4 bases and 7 bases respectively, with 5 bases between them. Looked up from germline, CDR1 is SEHNR and CDR2 is FQNEAQ (reference sequence). There are 12 residues in the CDR3. CDR3 bases: TGTGCCAGCAGCTACAGCAATTCACCCCTCCACTTT. Translating gives CASSYSNSPLHF.

This clone was detected once. The rearrangement joins TRBV7-2 to TRBJ2-7, with 9 bases lining up with TRBD1. The trim removed 5 bases at V and 2 bases at J, leaving 10 bases unmatched. Per the germline V gene, CDR1 is SGHTA and CDR2 is FQGNSA. The CDR3 extends over 16 amino acids. CDR3 coding DNA: TGTGCCAGCAGCCACCGAGTGGGGACAGGGCCCTACGAGCAGTACTTC. Amino acid sequence: CASSHRVGTGPYEQYF.

This chain joins TRBV11-3 and TRBJ1-6; 7 nucleotides agree with TRBD1. CDR3 size: 15 residues. After removal of 1 base from V and 9 bases from J, the junction contained 6 bases not matched to a gene. CDR1 SGHNT and CDR2 YENEEA come from the germline V gene. CDR3 amino acids: CASSLGQGLGSPLHF. In DNA form, the CDR3 reads TGTGCCAGCAGCTTAGGACAGGGTTTGGGTTCACCCCTCCACTTT.

The DNA for the CDR3 is TGTGCCAGTATCCCCCACCGGGGAGAAGCTTTCTTT. It encodes CASIPHRGEAFF. V and J are TRBV19 and TRBJ1-1, with unresolved D. The V gene lost 7 bases and the J gene lost 8 bases, with 14 bases spanning the gap. Germline V lookup: CDR1 LNHDA, CDR2 SQIVND (reference sequence). The CDR3 contains 12 residues.

This clone came up once. The chain links TRBV4-1 to TRBJ2-7; 8 nucleotides agree with TRBD1. In germline, CDR1 is MGHRA, CDR2 YSYEKL. This CDR3 has 13 residues. J gave up 3 bases and V 3 bases, and 1 base lay outside the gene matches. CDR3 loop: CASSHGQGYEQYF. In nucleotides, the CDR3 is TGCGCCAGCAGCCATGGACAGGGCTACGAGCAGTACTTC.

The gene calls are TRBV9 and TRBJ2-7; the D is unclear. The germline gives CDR1 SGDLS, CDR2 YYNGEE. The CDR3 has 13 residues. With 4 bases removed from V and 4 bases from J, the gap between germline ends came to 12 bases. CDR3 in DNA: TGTGCCAGCAGCCTATCTAGTGAGTACGAGCAGTACTTC. As protein: CASSLSSEYEQYF.

The V call is TRBV6-1, the J call TRBJ1-5, with D uncertain. In germline, CDR1 is MNHNS, CDR2 SASEGT. V dropped 4 bases and J dropped 0 bases, with 10 bases sitting between them. There are 15 residues in the CDR3. The CDR3 loop reads CASSGGGYSNQPQHF. The CDR3 DNA is TGTGCCAGCAGTGGGGGAGGGTATAGCAATCAGCCCCAGCATTTT.

This chain links TRBV5-4 with TRBJ2-7; 10 bases are shared with TRBD2. Unmatched junction bases numbered 4, after V lost 4 bases and J lost 0 bases. The CDR3 loop spans 15 amino acids. The germline gives CDR1 SGHNT, CDR2 YYREEE (reference sequence). CDR3 residues: CASSVSSGSSYEQYF. The CDR3, as DNA: TGTGCCAGCAGCGTATCTAGCGGGAGCTCCTACGAGCAGTACTTC.

The CDR3: CASSLFPERATDTQYF. Here the CDR3 DNA reads TGTGCCAGCAGTTTATTCCCCGAGCGGGCCACAGATACGCAGTATTTT. The V and J genes are TRBV28 and TRBJ2-3; D might be TRBD2 (6 bases). The CDR3 loop spans 16 amino acids. Germline V gives CDR1 MDHEN, CDR2 SYDVKM. V gave up 1 base and J gave up 2 bases, with 13 bases separating them.

The CDR3 DNA reads as TGTGCCAGCAGTTACAGTGGGACAGCTAACTATGGCTACACCTTC. This gives the protein CASSYSGTANYGYTF. The chain links TRBV6-5 to TRBJ1-2; 7 bases match TRBD1. The V gene's germline CDR1 is MNHEY and CDR2 SVGAGI. V was pared by 2 bases and J by 0 bases, with 3 bases of the junction left unmatched. This CDR3 has 15 residues.

V and J are TRBV10-3 and TRBJ1-1; 7 bases agree with TRBD1. With V trimmed by 11 bases and J by 0 bases, 6 bases remained unmatched. Germline CDR1 reads ENHRY; CDR2 reads SYGVKD. This CDR3 is 13 amino acids long. CDR3 amino acids: CAVGGTVNTEAFF. As DNA, the CDR3 is TGTGCCGTTGGCGGGACAGTGAACACTGAAGCTTTCTTT.

V and J are TRBV7-9 and TRBJ2-1; 11 bases are shared with TRBD2. Germline V lookup: CDR1 SEHNR, CDR2 FQNEAQ (reference sequence). Trimming at V came to 5 bases and at J to 4 bases, leaving 4 bases not matched to a gene. CDR3 size: 15 residues. The CDR3 DNA sequence: TGTGCCAGCAGCCTTACTAGCGGGGGATACAATGAGCAGTTCTTC. This codes for CASSLTSGGYNEQFF. Combining the CDR3 with reference TRBV7-9 and TRBJ2-1 gives the whole variable domain DTGVSQNPRHKITKRGQNVTFRCDPISEHNRLYWYRQTLGQGPEFLTYFQNEAQLEKSRLLSDRFSAERPKGSFSTLEIQRTEQGDSAMYLCASSLTSGGYNEQFFGPGTRLTVL.

The genes are TRBV5-1 and TRBJ2-5; weak D call: TRBD1 (5 bases). V lost 1 base, J lost 3 bases, and 10 bases lay in between. This CDR3 spans 14 amino acids. Germline CDR1 and CDR2: SGHRS and YFSETQ. The DNA of the CDR3 is TGCGCCAGCAGCTTGACGCAGGGTAAAGAGACCCAGTACTTC. Residues: CASSLTQGKETQYF.

The DNA of the CDR3 is TGTGCCATCAGTGGAGTAGTTTTAGGACAGGCTAACTACGAGCAGTACTTC. Its translation: CAISGVVLGQANYEQYF. This chain joins TRBV10-3 and TRBJ2-7, with TRBD1 matching 7 bases. CDR3 length: 17 residues. V lost 4 bases and J lost 3; bases outside the gene matches: 15. Germline assignment: CDR1 ENHRY and CDR2 SYGVKD.